Listed here is a single T cell receptor beta chain. Antigen unknown. This entry is derived from a study of OX40 agonist ivuxolimab in advanced cancers. Study overall: Those enrolled were around 87% male, with a mean age of 60 years and ages from roughly 23 to 79. Three dose-escalation patients had partial responses: one with hepatocellular carcinoma and two with cutaneous melanoma.

V was clipped by 4 bases and J by 4 bases; unmatched bases: 5. Per germline, CDR1 SGHNT and CDR2 YYREEE (reference sequence). There are 14 residues in the CDR3. Here immunoSEQ multiplex PCR was the method, and the copy in TCRdb shows in-frame clones only, minus some. The repertoire has 70,000 to 100,000 clones, over 80% of them found once; the top ten carry 7.4%. General study points: With doses of 0.1 to 3.0 mg/kg, CD4+ and CD8+ blood T cells had undergone clonal expansion by week 6.

This chain uses TRBV5-4 with TRBJ1-3, with 7 bases aligning to TRBD1. This receptor was obtained from an adult with an advanced solid tumor such as melanoma, head and neck, liver or kidney cancer. The sequencing used CD4+ or CD8+ T cells sorted from blood, collected in a trial of the OX40 agonist ivuxolimab. CDR3 DNA sequence: TGTGCCAGCAGCAACAGGGGAGACGGAAACACCATATATTTT. Its translation: CASSNRGDGNTIYF.